These 14 T cell receptor beta chains were sequenced from one sample in a study of blood T cell repertoires in COVID-19. Sequencing was performed with immunoSEQ multiplex PCR; in TCRdb, only in-frame clones are kept and a portion is missing. The table shows about 270,000 clones, with roughly 90% occurring only once. Material: PBMCs or T cells enriched from blood (not recorded which). Receptors originate from a woman aged 40 to 50 with acute COVID-19.

The chain joins TRBV28 to TRBJ1-2; D not certain. This CDR3 comprises 13 residues. In germline, CDR1 is MDHEN, CDR2 SYDVKM. V dropped 6 bases and J dropped 4 bases, with 12 bases sitting between them. CDR3 DNA sequence: TGTGCCAGCAGCCCCGGTCGGGTCTATGGCTACACCTTC. It translates to CASSPGRVYGYTF.

The chain links TRBV13 to TRBJ1-2; D not certain. The germline V gene encodes CDR1 PRHDT and CDR2 FYEKMQ (reference sequence). The V gene lost 0 bases and the J gene lost 10 bases, with 12 bases spanning the gap. The CDR3 length is 13 residues. The CDR3 loop reads CASSLGLGEVYTF. DNA of the CDR3: TGTGCCAGCAGCTTAGGCCTCGGGGAGGTCTACACCTTC.

The rearrangement links TRBV27 to TRBJ1-2, with D unresolved. Germline loops: CDR1 MNHEY, CDR2 SMNVEV (reference sequence). This CDR3 has 15 residues. V shed 0 bases and J shed 8 bases, with 16 bases lying between them. CDR3 sequence reads: CASSLSSESFGGYTF. DNA of the CDR3: TGTGCCAGCAGTTTATCTTCCGAATCCTTCGGGGGCTACACCTTC.

Note on this clone: Other nucleotide sequences in the sample specify the same CDR3. The CDR3 loop reads CASSVAGYGYTF. The CDR3, as DNA: TGTGCCAGCAGCGTAGCGGGCTATGGCTACACCTTC. This chain uses TRBV9 with TRBJ1-2; D is unresolved. Between the trimmed V and J ends, which lost 0 bases and 4 bases, there was a span of 4 bases. This CDR3 contains 12 residues. Germline values: CDR1 SGDLS, CDR2 YYNGEE.

The V and J genes are TRBV9 and TRBJ2-2; the D is unclear. This CDR3 region has 16 residues. The germline V gene encodes CDR1 SGDLS and CDR2 YYNGEE. Trimming took off 0 bases at V and 0 bases at J, with 9 bases between the two ends. CDR3 DNA sequence: TGTGCCAGCAGCGTAGCTGATAACTCGAACACCGGGGAGCTGTTTTTT. This gives the protein CASSVADNSNTGELFF.

The rearrangement links TRBV5-6 to TRBJ1-1; no reliable D call. The CDR3 consists of 13 residues. The germline V gene encodes CDR1 SGHDT and CDR2 YYEEEE. Trimming removed 4 bases from V and 5 bases from J, with 12 bases in between. CDR3 protein: CASSLYGSTEAFF. DNA of the CDR3: TGTGCCAGCAGCCTTTACGGGAGTACTGAAGCTTTCTTT.

This clone was recorded a few times. The J gene is TRBJ1-4, the V gene TRBV19; no clear D. In germline, CDR1 is LNHDA, CDR2 SQIVND (reference sequence). The CDR3 totals 13 residues. The V gene lost 3 bases and the J gene lost 8 bases, with 10 bases spanning the gap. The CDR3 nucleotides read TGTGCCAGTAGTATGGAGAAGAGGGAAAAACTGTTTTTT. Translation gives CASSMEKREKLFF.

This clone was counted a single time. This chain joins TRBV4-3 and TRBJ2-3; 13 bases agree with TRBD2. This CDR3 contains 16 residues. CDR1 is LGHNA, CDR2 YSLEER, per germline. The V and J ends lost 0 bases and 6 bases, in that order; junction bases with no gene match: 3. The chain's CDR3 is CASSQDLTSGRDTQYF. The CDR3 nucleotides are TGCGCCAGCAGCCAAGATTTGACTAGCGGGAGGGATACGCAGTATTTT.

The chain has TRBV5-1 and TRBJ2-3; tentative D call: TRBD2 (6 bases). Germline V gene lookup returns CDR1 SGHRS and CDR2 YFSETQ. The CDR3 consists of 15 residues. Trimming cost V 4 bases and J 5 bases, with 17 bases left between them. DNA for the CDR3: TGCGCCAGCAGCATCACGGGAGATCTTAAAGATACGCAGTATTTT. The encoded protein is CASSITGDLKDTQYF.

The chain employs TRBV28 and TRBJ2-7; 8 positions agree with TRBD1. The CDR3 covers 13 residues. With V trimmed by 6 bases and J by 4 bases, 5 bases remained unmatched. Germline assignment: CDR1 MDHEN and CDR2 SYDVKM. The CDR3 sequence: CASSGTGNYEQYF. The CDR3 DNA is TGTGCCAGCAGCGGGACAGGAAATTACGAGCAGTACTTC.

The rearrangement links TRBV6-5 to TRBJ2-7; D is unresolved. This CDR3 spans 13 amino acids. Trimming pared 6 bases from V and 1 base from J, leaving 10 bases between. Germline V gives CDR1 MNHEY, CDR2 SVGAGI. The CDR3 here is CASRYRVSYEQYF. CDR3 DNA: TGTGCCAGCAGATACCGGGTTTCCTACGAGCAGTACTTC.

The gene calls are TRBV9 and TRBJ1-3, with D hard to call. Germline V gives CDR1 SGDLS, CDR2 YYNGEE. The V end lost 2 bases, the J end lost 1 base, and 7 bases lay between the germline ends. CDR3 length equals 14 residues. The CDR3 DNA is TGTGCCAGCAGCGTTGGGGAGTCTGGAAACACCATATATTTT. It yields the protein CASSVGESGNTIYF. Full variable domain (outside the CDR3, taken from reference TRBV9 and TRBJ1-3): DSGVTQTPKHLITATGQRVTLRCSPRSGDLSVYWYQQSLDQGLQFLIQYYNGEERAKGNILERFSAQQFPDLHSELNLSSLELGDSALYFCASSVGESGNTIYFGEGSWLTVV.

This rearrangement joins TRBV5-6 to TRBJ2-1; tentative D call: TRBD1 (6 bases). Germline lookup yields CDR1 SGHDT and CDR2 YYEEEE. The CDR3 has 14 residues. The germline V and J ends were trimmed by 5 bases and 4 bases, with 13 bases remaining between them. The CDR3 DNA follows: TGTGCCAGCAGTTCCCGGGACAAATACAATGAGCAGTTCTTC. Its protein is CASSSRDKYNEQFF. The variable domain in full, with the rest retrieved from reference TRBV5-6 and TRBJ2-1, is DAGVTQSPTHLIKTRGQQVTLRCSPKSGHDTVSWYQQALGQGPQFIFQYYEEEERQRGNFPDRFSGHQFPNYSSELNVNALLLGDSALYLCASSSRDKYNEQFFGPGTRLTVL.

The J gene is TRBJ2-1, the V gene TRBV2, with 12 nucleotides matching TRBD2. The CDR3 covers 16 residues. Germline loops: CDR1 SNHLY, CDR2 FYNNEI. J was trimmed by 12 bases and V by 1 base; bases with no gene match: 10. In DNA, the CDR3 is TGTGCCAGCAGTGAAGGACTAGCGGGAGTCGGGACGGCGCAGTTCTTC. Translated: CASSEGLAGVGTAQFF.